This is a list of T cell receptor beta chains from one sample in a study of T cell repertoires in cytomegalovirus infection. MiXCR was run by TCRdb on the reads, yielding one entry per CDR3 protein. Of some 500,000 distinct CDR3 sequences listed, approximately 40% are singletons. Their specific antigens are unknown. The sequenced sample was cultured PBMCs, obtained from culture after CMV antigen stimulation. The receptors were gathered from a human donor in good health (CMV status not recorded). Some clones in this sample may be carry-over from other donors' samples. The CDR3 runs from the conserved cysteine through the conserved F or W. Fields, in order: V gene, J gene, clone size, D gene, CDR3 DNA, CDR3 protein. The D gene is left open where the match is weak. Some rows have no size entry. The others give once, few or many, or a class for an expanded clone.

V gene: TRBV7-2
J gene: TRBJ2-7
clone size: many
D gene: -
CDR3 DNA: TGTGCCAGCAAGGGCAGGGGTTACGAGCAGTACTTC
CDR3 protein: CASKGRGYEQYF

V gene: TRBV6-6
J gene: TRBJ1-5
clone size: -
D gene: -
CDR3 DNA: TGTGCCACAATACGGCGTAGCGATCAGCCCCAGCATTTT
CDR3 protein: CATIRRSDQPQHF

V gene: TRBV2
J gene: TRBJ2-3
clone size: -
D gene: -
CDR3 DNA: TGTGCCAGCACGCGGATCACAGATACGCAGTATTTT
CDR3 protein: CASTRITDTQYF

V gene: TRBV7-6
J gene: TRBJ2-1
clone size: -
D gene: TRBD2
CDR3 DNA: TGTGCCAGCAGCTCCCCCCTAGCGGGAATCGGGAATGAGCAGTTCTTC
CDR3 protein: CASSSPLAGIGNEQFF

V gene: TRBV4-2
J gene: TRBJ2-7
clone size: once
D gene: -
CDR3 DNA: TGTGCCAGCAGCCAGGCAGCCACAGGTACCTACGAGCAGTACTTC
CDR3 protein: CASSQAATGTYEQYF

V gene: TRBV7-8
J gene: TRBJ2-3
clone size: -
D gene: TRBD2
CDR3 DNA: TGTGCCAGCAGCTTAGAACTAGCGGGGAACACAGATACGCAGTATTTT
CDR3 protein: CASSLELAGNTDTQYF

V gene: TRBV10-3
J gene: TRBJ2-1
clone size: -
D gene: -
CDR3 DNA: TGTGCCACTAGCGGGGACAGGGAAAATGAGCAGTTCTTC
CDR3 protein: CATSGDRENEQFF

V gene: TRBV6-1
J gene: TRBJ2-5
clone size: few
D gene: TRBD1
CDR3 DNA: TGTGCCACCGGACAGGGTATACAAGAGACCCAGTACTTC
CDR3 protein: CATGQGIQETQYF

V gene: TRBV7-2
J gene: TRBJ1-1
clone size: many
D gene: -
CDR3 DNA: TGTGCCAGCAGCTCACGAGCCCCGGGGCCTTTGGGGGGAGCTTTCTTT
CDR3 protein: CASSSRAPGPLGGAFF

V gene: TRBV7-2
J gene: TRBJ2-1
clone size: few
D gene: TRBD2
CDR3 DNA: TGTGCCAGCAGCTCTTTTAGCGGGAGTAATGAGCAGTTCTTC
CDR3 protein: CASSSFSGSNEQFF

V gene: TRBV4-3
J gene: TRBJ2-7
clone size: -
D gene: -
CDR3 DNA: TGCGCCAGCAGCCTCAGTGGGATATCGGACGAGCAGTACTTC
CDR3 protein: CASSLSGISDEQYF

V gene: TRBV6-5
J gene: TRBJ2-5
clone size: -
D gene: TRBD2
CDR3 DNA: TGTGCCACTCGGGAGGGGCCGGGGACCCAGTACTTC
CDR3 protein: CATREGPGTQYF

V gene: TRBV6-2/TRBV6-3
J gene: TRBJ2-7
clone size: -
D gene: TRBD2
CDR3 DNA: TGTGCCAGCAGTTACTGGGGTAGCGGGGCCCCTGGCTACGAGCAGTACTTC
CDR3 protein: CASSYWGSGAPGYEQYF